This TCR beta chain was sequenced in a study of blood T cell repertoires in COVID-19. Study background: Researchers got acute and convalescent COVID-19 samples from the United States, Italy and Spain.

CDR1 is SGHVS, CDR2 FNYEAQ, per germline. Unmatched junction bases numbered 5, after V lost 0 bases and J lost 0 bases. The CDR3 length is 18 residues. Authors' data handling: Estimation of nucleated cell counts relied on the amplification of reference gene primers. The assay was immunoSEQ multiplex PCR, and TCRdb's table has in-frame clones only and misses some. That table supplies the V and J calls and clone size; D and trimming were determined from the DNA. Of tens of thousands of clones in the sample, approximately 84% were seen once. The sample was peripheral blood. The chain couples TRBV7-6 to TRBJ2-3, with TRBD2 matching over 11 bases. The TCR sequence derives from a woman older than 75 with acute or convalescent COVID-19. In nucleotides, the CDR3 is TGTGCCAGCAGCTTAGCCCCTCTAGCGGGAGGTAGCACAGATACGCAGTATTTT. As protein: CASSLAPLAGGSTDTQYF.